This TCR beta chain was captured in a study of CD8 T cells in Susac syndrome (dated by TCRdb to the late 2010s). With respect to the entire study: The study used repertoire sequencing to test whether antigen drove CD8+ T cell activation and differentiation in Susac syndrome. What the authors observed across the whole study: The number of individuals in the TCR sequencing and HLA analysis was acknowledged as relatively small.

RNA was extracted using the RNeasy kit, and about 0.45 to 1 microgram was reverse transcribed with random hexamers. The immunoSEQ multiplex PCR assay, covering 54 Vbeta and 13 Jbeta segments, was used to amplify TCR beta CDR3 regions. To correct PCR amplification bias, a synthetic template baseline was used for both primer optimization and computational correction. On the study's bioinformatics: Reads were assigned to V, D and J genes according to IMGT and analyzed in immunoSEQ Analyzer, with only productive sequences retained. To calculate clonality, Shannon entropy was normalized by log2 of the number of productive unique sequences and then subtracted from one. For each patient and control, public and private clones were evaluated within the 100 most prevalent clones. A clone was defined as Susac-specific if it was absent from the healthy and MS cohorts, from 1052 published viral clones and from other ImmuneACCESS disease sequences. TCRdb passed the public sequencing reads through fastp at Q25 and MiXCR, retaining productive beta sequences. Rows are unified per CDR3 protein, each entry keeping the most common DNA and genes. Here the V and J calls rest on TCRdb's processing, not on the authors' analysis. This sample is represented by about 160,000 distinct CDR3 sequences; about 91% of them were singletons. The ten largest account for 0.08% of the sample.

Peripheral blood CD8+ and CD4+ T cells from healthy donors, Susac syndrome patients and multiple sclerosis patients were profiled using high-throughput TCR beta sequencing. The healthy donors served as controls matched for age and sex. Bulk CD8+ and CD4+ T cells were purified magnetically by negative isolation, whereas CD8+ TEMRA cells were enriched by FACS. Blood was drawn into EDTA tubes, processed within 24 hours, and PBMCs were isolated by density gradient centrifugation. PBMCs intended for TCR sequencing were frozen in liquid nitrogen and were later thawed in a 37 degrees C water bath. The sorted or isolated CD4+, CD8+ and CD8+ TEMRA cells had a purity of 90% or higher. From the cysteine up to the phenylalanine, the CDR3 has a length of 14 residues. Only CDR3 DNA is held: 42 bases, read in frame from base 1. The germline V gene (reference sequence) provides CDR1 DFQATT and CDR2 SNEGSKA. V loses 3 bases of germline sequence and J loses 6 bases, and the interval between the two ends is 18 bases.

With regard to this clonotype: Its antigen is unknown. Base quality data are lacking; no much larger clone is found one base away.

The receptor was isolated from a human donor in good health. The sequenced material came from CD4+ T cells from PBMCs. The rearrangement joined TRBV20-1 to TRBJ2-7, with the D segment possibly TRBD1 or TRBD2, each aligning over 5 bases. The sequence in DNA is TGCAGTGCTAGTAAGGGAACCGGGACGCGCGAGCAGTACTTC. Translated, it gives CSASKGTGTREQYF.